A selection of T cell receptor beta chains follows, all from one sample in a study of T cells in Graves' hyperthyroidism and ophthalmopathy. MiXCR, applied by TCRdb to the multiplex PCR reads, yields one record per CDR3 protein. This sample carries around 600,000 distinct CDR3 sequences, roughly 45% of them seen once, and the ten largest clones take about 7.2%. The sample consisted of peripheral blood or thyroid tissue (not recorded which). The origin of the receptors is an adult man with Graves' disease, either hyperthyroidism or ophthalmopathy (not recorded which). The CDR3 runs from the conserved cysteine through the conserved F or W. D genes are given only for firm matches. The listing skips clone size in some rows; elsewhere it reads once, few, many or a size class.

clone_size | d_call | j_call | v_call | cdr3_aa | cdr3_nt
- | TRBD1 | TRBJ1-5 | TRBV20-1 | CSARDSYSNQPQHF | TGCAGTGCTCGGGACAGTTATAGCAATCAGCCCCAGCATTTT
many | - | TRBJ1-2 | TRBV7-2 | CASSTQHYGYTF | TGTGCCAGCAGTACTCAGCACTATGGCTACACCTTC
- | - | TRBJ1-5 | TRBV7-9 | CASSFSGAGWDQPQHF | TGTGCCAGCAGCTTTAGCGGGGCGGGGTGGGATCAGCCCCAGCATTTT
- | - | TRBJ1-2 | TRBV6-5 | CASSQPDRILGF | TGTGCCAGCAGTCAACCCGACAGGATCCTAGGTTTC
many | TRBD1 | TRBJ1-5 | TRBV15 | CATSRDRTTGLNQPQHF | TGTGCCACCAGCAGAGATAGAACGACAGGGTTGAATCAGCCCCAGCATTTT
- | TRBD2 | TRBJ2-5 | TRBV20-1 | CSAPLAGAAETQYF | TGCAGTGCCCCACTAGCGGGAGCGGCAGAGACCCAGTACTTC
- | - | TRBJ1-2 | TRBV9 | CASSVDGGPSYGYTF | TGTGCCAGCAGCGTAGATGGGGGACCCTCCTATGGCTACACCTTC
- | - | TRBJ2-5 | TRBV10-3 | CAIRKANEEETQYF | TGTGCCATCAGGAAAGCAAATGAGGAAGAGACCCAGTACTTC
many | - | TRBJ2-7 | TRBV2 | CASSIHEQYF | TGTGCCAGCAGTATCCACGAGCAGTACTTC
- | - | TRBJ1-1 | TRBV6-6 | CASRTQSTEAFF | TGTGCCAGCAGAACTCAATCCACTGAAGCTTTCTTT
- | TRBD1 | TRBJ2-7 | TRBV7-9 | CASSWDRVSHEQYF | TGTGCCAGCAGCTGGGACAGGGTATCTCACGAGCAGTACTTC
- | TRBD2 | TRBJ2-7 | TRBV2 | CASSRGGVSEQYF | TGTGCCAGCAGTCGGGGAGGGGTTAGCGAGCAGTACTTC
- | TRBD2 | TRBJ2-7 | TRBV29-1 | CSVDGGSGAYEQYF | TGCAGCGTTGACGGGGGTAGCGGGGCCTACGAGCAGTACTTC
few | - | TRBJ1-1 | TRBV5-1 | CASSLGPATEAFF | TGCGCCAGCAGCTTGGGGCCGGCCACTGAAGCTTTCTTT
- | - | TRBJ2-7 | TRBV7-9 | CASSRAPTLGGEQYF | TGTGCCAGCAGCAGAGCACCAACCCTTGGTGGCGAGCAGTACTTC
- | - | TRBJ2-5 | TRBV25-1 | CASRPGQGRGETQYF | TGTGCCAGCCGCCCGGGGCAGGGTCGTGGAGAGACCCAGTACTTC
many | - | TRBJ1-4 | TRBV7-9 | CASSFLGNEKLFF | TGTGCCAGCAGCTTTCTGGGGAATGAAAAACTGTTTTTT
- | - | TRBJ2-7 | TRBV20-1 | CSARLDGTHEQYF | TGCAGTGCTAGGCTAGACGGTACGCACGAGCAGTACTTC
few | - | TRBJ2-2 | TRBV5-4 | CASSFFQKNTGELFF | TGTGCCAGCAGCTTTTTCCAGAAGAACACCGGGGAGCTGTTTTTT
- | - | TRBJ2-2 | TRBV29-1 | CSVPGPGELFF | TGCAGCGTCCCGGGACCCGGGGAGCTGTTTTTT
once | - | TRBJ1-2 | TRBV6-4 | CASSARDARGTLNYGYTF | TGTGCCAGCAGTGCTAGAGATGCCAGGGGAACCCTCAACTATGGCTACACCTTC
many | - | TRBJ2-7 | TRBV29-1 | CSVDGRGYEQYF | TGCAGCGTTGACGGACGAGGGTACGAGCAGTACTTC
- | TRBD1 | TRBJ2-2 | TRBV15 | CATSRDRDRGNTGELFF | TGTGCCACCAGCAGGGACCGGGACAGGGGTAACACCGGGGAGCTGTTTTTT
few | TRBD2 | TRBJ2-5 | TRBV7-9 | CAGGGTGEQETQYF | TGTGCCGGGGGGGGAACAGGAGAACAAGAGACCCAGTACTTC
- | TRBD1 | TRBJ2-5 | TRBV7-8 | CASSTTGQGGETQYF | TGTGCCAGCAGTACCACCGGACAGGGGGGAGAGACCCAGTACTTC
- | - | TRBJ1-2 | TRBV2 | CASTSDLQDRGYTF | TGTGCCAGCACTAGCGACCTGCAGGATCGGGGCTACACCTTC
many | - | TRBJ1-4 | TRBV7-9 | CASRETGRATNEKLFF | TGTGCCAGCAGGGAAACAGGGCGTGCAACTAATGAAAAACTGTTTTTT
many | TRBD1 | TRBJ1-6 | TRBV20-1 | CSARLTGGNSPLHF | TGCAGTGCTAGATTGACAGGGGGTAATTCACCCCTCCACTTT
many | TRBD2 | TRBJ2-7 | TRBV10-3 | CAISELAGSYEQYF | TGTGCCATCAGTGAACTAGCGGGAAGCTACGAGCAGTACTTC
- | - | TRBJ1-3 | TRBV29-1 | CSLSSAGGNTIYF | TGCAGCTTGTCGTCGGCGGGCGGAAACACCATATATTTT
few | - | TRBJ2-7 | TRBV5-1 | CASSLVGFNEQYF | TGCGCCAGCAGCTTGGTAGGGTTCAACGAGCAGTACTTC
- | - | TRBJ1-5 | TRBV10-3 | CAINNQPQHF | TGTGCCATCAACAATCAGCCCCAGCATTTT
- | - | TRBJ1-3 | TRBV2 | CAINPPPGNTIYF | TGTGCCATCAACCCACCACCTGGAAACACCATATATTTT
once | - | TRBJ1-1 | TRBV11-2 | CANSLWRGSTEAFF | TGTGCCAACAGCTTATGGAGGGGAAGCACTGAAGCTTTCTTT
- | TRBD1 | TRBJ1-6 | TRBV10-3 | CAMAAGQNNSPLHF | TGTGCCATGGCAGCGGGACAGAATAATTCACCCCTCCACTTT
few | TRBD2 | TRBJ2-5 | TRBV20-1 | CSAGTSGWYQETQYF | TGCAGTGCTGGGACTAGCGGGTGGTACCAAGAGACCCAGTACTTC
- | - | TRBJ1-5 | TRBV20-1 | CSARDTMQAGVNQPQHF | TGCAGTGCTAGAGATACCATGCAGGCAGGGGTGAATCAGCCCCAGCATTTT
- | TRBD1 | TRBJ2-3 | TRBV29-1 | CSAAGTGENTDTQYF | TGCAGCGCCGCGGGGACAGGGGAAAACACAGATACGCAGTATTTT
few | - | TRBJ1-1 | TRBV12-3/TRBV12-4 | CASSQGRLVEAFF | TGTGCCAGCAGCCAAGGCAGACTGGTTGAAGCTTTCTTT
- | TRBD1 | TRBJ1-6 | TRBV2 | CASSGQGYNSPLHF | TGTGCCAGCAGTGGACAGGGCTATAATTCACCCCTCCACTTT
- | - | TRBJ2-7 | TRBV5-1 | CASSWTDPYEQYF | TGCGCCAGCAGCTGGACTGACCCCTACGAGCAGTACTTC
few | - | TRBJ1-1 | TRBV9 | CASSVYGVRSTEAFF | TGTGCCAGCAGCGTATATGGGGTAAGGAGCACTGAAGCTTTCTTT
- | - | TRBJ1-3 | TRBV20-1 | CSSHRGSGNTIYF | TGCAGTAGCCACCGGGGGTCTGGAAACACCATATATTTT
few | TRBD1 | TRBJ2-7 | TRBV6-5 | CASSRPQGTHYEQYF | TGTGCCAGCAGTCGACCACAGGGGACACACTACGAGCAGTACTTC
- | - | TRBJ1-1 | TRBV29-1 | CSVGERAKAFF | TGCAGCGTTGGGGAGAGGGCGAAGGCTTTCTTT
few | TRBD2 | TRBJ2-5 | TRBV5-6 | CASSPLRAGVGETQYF | TGTGCCAGCAGCCCCTTAAGGGCGGGAGTCGGAGAGACCCAGTACTTC
- | TRBD2 | TRBJ2-5 | TRBV11-3 | CASSRQLAGEETQYF | TGTGCCAGCAGCCGTCAACTAGCGGGAGAGGAGACCCAGTACTTC
- | TRBD1 | TRBJ2-2 | TRBV9 | CASSADGTGATGELFF | TGTGCCAGCAGCGCGGACGGGACAGGGGCCACCGGGGAGCTGTTTTTT
- | TRBD1 | TRBJ1-3 | TRBV5-1 | CASSGRDRASGNTIYF | TGCGCCAGCAGCGGCCGGGACAGGGCAAGCGGAAACACCATATATTTT
- | TRBD1 | TRBJ1-2 | TRBV7-3 | CASRGGTAKIYGYTF | TGTGCCAGCAGGGGGGGGACAGCAAAAATCTATGGCTACACCTTC
- | - | TRBJ1-1 | TRBV25-1 | CASLDGRTNTEAFF | TGTGCCAGCTTGGATGGCCGTACGAACACTGAAGCTTTCTTT
- | - | TRBJ1-5 | TRBV6-5 | CASSYGSAGNQPQHF | TGTGCCAGCAGTTACGGTTCGGCGGGGAATCAGCCCCAGCATTTT
- | - | TRBJ2-7 | TRBV10-3 | CAISDVGDSGYEQYF | TGTGCCATCAGTGACGTCGGAGATTCCGGCTACGAGCAGTACTTC